This T cell receptor beta chain emerged from a study of cytomegalovirus exposure and HLA in healthy donors. This PCR relied on a set of 60 Vbeta primers and 13 Jbeta primers. Libraries were prepared by immunoSEQ multiplex PCR; TCRdb keeps only in-frame clonotypes and omits some of them. The data hold about 170,000 clones, with around four fifths observed a single time. The ends lost 3 bases at V and 3 bases at J; junction bases unmatched: 6. This CDR3 contains 15 residues. Per the germline V gene, CDR1 is MNHEY and CDR2 is SMNVEV (reference sequence). This rearrangement joins TRBV27 to TRBJ2-7, with TRBD2 matching 9 bases. The sequence came from a girl between 2 and 10 years old in good health and CMV-seropositive. The sequencing sample was made of PBMCs. This chain's CDR3 is CASSFRASGNYEQYF. CDR3 coding DNA: TGTGCCAGCAGTTTTCGCGCTAGCGGGAACTACGAGCAGTACTTC.